A selection of T cell receptor beta chains follows, all from one sample in a study of glioma-infiltrating T cells. TCRdb recomputed calls from the multiplex PCR reads with MiXCR, one row per CDR3 protein. The top ten hold 30% to 40% of the sample, which has tens of thousands of distinct CDR3 sequences, roughly 40% seen once. Material: glioma tissue, nonneoplastic brain tissue, or PBMCs (not recorded which). The receptors were gathered from a human donor with low-grade glioma or glioblastoma, undergoing nonglioma brain surgery, or in good health (not recorded which). The CDR3 runs from the conserved cysteine through the conserved F or W. D genes are given only for firm matches. Clone size appears in some rows only: once, few, many, or a class for an expanded clone.

TRBV19	many	15	TRBD2	TRBJ2-5	TGTGCCAGTAGTATAAGTCCGGGAGCGGGGCAGACCCAGTACTTC	CASSISPGAGQTQYF
TRBV7-2	NA	15	NA	TRBJ2-2	TGTGCCAGCAGCTCCCGGGTTGAGGGCACCGGGGAGCTGTTTTTT	CASSSRVEGTGELFF
TRBV20-1	many	10	NA	TRBJ1-1	TGCAGTGGGGGTTTCCCTGAAGCTTTCTTT	CSGGFPEAFF
TRBV7-9	many	14	TRBD1	TRBJ2-2	TGTGCCAGCAGAGGGACAGCGAACACCGGGGAGCTGTTTTTT	CASRGTANTGELFF
TRBV5-6	many	15	TRBD1	TRBJ1-5	TGTGCCAGCAGCGAAGGACAGGTGGGCAATCAGCCCCAGCATTTT	CASSEGQVGNQPQHF
TRBV28	once	13	NA	TRBJ2-4	TGTGCCAGCAGTTTATTCCAGGGGAGCATTCGGTACTTC	CASSLFQGSIRYF
TRBV15	NA	15	NA	TRBJ2-3	TGTGCCACCAGCAGAGCGGGAGTTGGGGCAGATACGCAGTATTTT	CATSRAGVGADTQYF
TRBV12-3/TRBV12-4	NA	17	TRBD2	TRBJ2-7	TGTGCCAGCAGTTTATCCGGGACTAGCAGGAAAGGGAATGAGCAGTACTTC	CASSLSGTSRKGNEQYF
TRBV28	many	17	TRBD1	TRBJ2-3	TGTGCCAGCAGTTTACATAAGGGACAGGGGGCAGCTAAAACGCAGTATTTT	CASSLHKGQGAAKTQYF
TRBV6-1	few	16	TRBD2	TRBJ2-2	TGTGCCAGCAGCGTAGCGGGTAGCCGGAACACCGGGGAGCTGTTTTTT	CASSVAGSRNTGELFF
TRBV20-1	few	15	TRBD1	TRBJ1-4	TGCAGTGCTGGACCAAACAGGGGGCGAAGTGAGAAACTGTTTTTT	CSAGPNRGRSEKLFF
TRBV12-3/TRBV12-4	many	15	NA	TRBJ2-7	TGTGCCAGCAGTTGGACCGGAGGCCCCCCTTACGAGCAGTACTTC	CASSWTGGPPYEQYF
TRBV6-2/TRBV6-3	NA	14	NA	TRBJ2-1	TGTGCCACCAGTGTGGGTGAGTCCTACAATAAGCAGTTCTTC	CATSVGESYNKQFF
TRBV6-1	NA	14	NA	TRBJ2-7	TGTGCCAGCAGTTGGGACTCCGGCTCCTACGAGCAGTACTTC	CASSWDSGSYEQYF
TRBV28	NA	16	TRBD1	TRBJ1-6	TGTGCCAGCAGTATCGGGACAGGGGGCTATAATTCACCCCTCCACTTT	CASSIGTGGYNSPLHF
TRBV24-1	NA	13	TRBD1	TRBJ1-2	TGTGCCACCAGTGCCAGGACAGGGAACGGATACACCTTC	CATSARTGNGYTF
TRBV28	NA	14	NA	TRBJ1-1	TGTGCCAGCAGTTTAGGTATAGGGGGTGCGGAAGCTTTCTTT	CASSLGIGGAEAFF
TRBV28	NA	19	TRBD2	TRBJ2-1	TGTGCCAGCAGTCCCCGGGGGGGGAAAATTCTGCCCTCCTACAATAAGCAGTCCTTC	CASSPRGGKILPSYNKQSF
TRBV28	once	14	TRBD1	TRBJ1-2	TGTGCCAGCAGTTCAAGGGGACAGGGGTATGGCTACAACTTC	CASSSRGQGYGYNF
TRBV13	NA	17	NA	TRBJ2-3	TGTGCCAGCAGCTCCTGGCGTAGCGGTAGACACACAGATACGCAGTATTTT	CASSSWRSGRHTDTQYF
TRBV29-1	many	12	NA	TRBJ2-2	TGCAGCGTTCCAGGGTACACCGGGGAGCTGTTTTTT	CSVPGYTGELFF
TRBV20-1	many	14	NA	TRBJ1-2	TGCAGTGCTAGATTTATCGACAGTAACTATGGCTACACCTTC	CSARFIDSNYGYTF
TRBV2	many	14	NA	TRBJ1-1	TGTGCCAGCAGTGAACGACGTCCGAACACTGAAGCTTTCTTT	CASSERRPNTEAFF
TRBV7-9	many	14	TRBD2	TRBJ2-7	TGTGCCAGCAGCCCTACTAGCGGGCTATCTGAGCAGTACTTC	CASSPTSGLSEQYF
TRBV19	many	16	NA	TRBJ2-2	TGTGCCAGTAGTAGGCCCGCCCACGAGAGGTCCGGGGAGCTGTTTTTT	CASSRPAHERSGELFF
TRBV4-1	NA	15	TRBD1	TRBJ2-3	TGCGCCAGCAGTGTAGCGAGGGGGCGCACAGATACGGAGTATTTT	CASSVARGRTDTEYF
TRBV6-1	many	14	NA	TRBJ2-7	TGTGCCAGCGGGGCCTCGGACGGAATCTACGCGCAGTACTTC	CASGASDGIYAQYF
TRBV27	once	12	NA	TRBJ2-3	TGTGCCAACAGTTTGGGCACAGATACGCAGTACTTT	CANSLGTDTQYF
TRBV5-1	many	14	NA	TRBJ2-1	TGCGCCAGCAGCTTGGTTCTAGCTTTGAATGAGCAGTTCTTC	CASSLVLALNEQFF
TRBV6-2/TRBV6-3	once	14	TRBD2	TRBJ2-3	TGTGCCAGCAGTTACAGCGGGGGAACAGATACGCAGTATTTT	CASSYSGGTDTQYF
TRBV3-1	many	18	NA	TRBJ1-3	TGTGCCAGCAGCCAAGATATGGGATCTGAAGTGTCTGGAAACACCATATATTTT	CASSQDMGSEVSGNTIYF